These 20 T cell receptor beta chains were all obtained from the same sample, sequenced in a study of radiotherapy plus CTLA-4 blockade in lung cancer. Generated by immunoSEQ multiplex PCR, the TCRdb table keeps only in-frame clones and is missing some. The top ten hold around 3% of the sample, which has some 98,000 clones, 82% seen once. The sequencing here drew on peripheral blood, taken from a patient treated with radiotherapy plus ipilimumab. The receptors originated from a human donor with non-small cell lung cancer who had a partial response to radiotherapy plus ipilimumab.

The gene calls are TRBV15 and TRBJ2-2, with 10 bases fitting TRBD2. V was clipped by 6 bases and J by 3 bases; unmatched bases: 7. Looked up from germline, CDR1 is LNHNV and CDR2 is YYDKDF (reference sequence). The CDR3 has 16 amino acids. The CDR3 here is CATSGLAGVDTGELFF. The CDR3, as DNA: TGTGCCACCAGTGGTCTAGCGGGAGTAGACACCGGGGAGCTGTTTTTT. Together with reference TRBV15 and TRBJ2-2, the CDR3 gives the full variable domain: DAMVIQNPRYQVTQFGKPVTLSCSQTLNHNVMYWYQQKSSQAPKLLFHYYDKDFNNEADTPDNFQSRRPNTSFCFLDIRSPGLGDTAMYLCATSGLAGVDTGELFFGEGSRLTVL.

The gene calls are TRBV27 and TRBJ2-5; 7 bases map to TRBD2. CDR1 is MNHEY and CDR2 is SMNVEV in the germline V gene (reference sequence). With V trimmed by 5 bases and J by 4 bases, 7 bases remained unmatched. This CDR3 spans 14 amino acids. CDR3 amino acids: CASSPRTSGETQYF. The CDR3 region has the DNA TGTGCCAGCAGTCCACGGACTAGTGGAGAGACCCAGTACTTC.

This rearrangement joins TRBV28 to TRBJ2-6; 8 positions match TRBD2. This CDR3 is 15 amino acids long. Germline loops: CDR1 MDHEN, CDR2 SYDVKM. V shed 7 bases and J 4 bases; nucleotides not matched to a gene: 6. This CDR3 reads CASIGGGTGANVLTF. CDR3 DNA: TGTGCCAGCATCGGGGGGGGGACCGGGGCCAACGTCCTGACTTTC.

This chain joins TRBV5-4 and TRBJ2-7, with 10 bases fitting TRBD2. The CDR3 runs to 14 residues. Germline loops: CDR1 SGHNT, CDR2 YYREEE (reference sequence). J lost 4 bases, V lost 3 bases, and 4 bases had no gene match. The DNA of the CDR3 is TGTGCCAGCAGCTCAGCGGGAGGGTGGTACGAGCAGTACTTC. Translation: CASSSAGGWYEQYF.

This clone was observed a handful of times. This chain uses TRBV7-2 with TRBJ2-7, with unresolved D. The V gene's germline CDR1 is SGHTA and CDR2 FQGNSA. V dropped 5 bases and J dropped 0 bases, with 14 bases sitting between them. The CDR3 has 15 residues. CDR3 loop: CASSADSGSSYEQYF. The CDR3 DNA reads TGTGCCAGCAGCGCCGACTCGGGTAGCTCCTACGAGCAGTACTTC.

V and J are TRBV18 and TRBJ1-4; D possibly corresponds to TRBD1 (6 bases). Germline V CDR1 and CDR2: KGHSH, LQKENI. The CDR3 contains 15 residues. Trimming cost V 1 base and J 1 base, with 7 bases left between them. The CDR3 region has the DNA TGTGCCAGCTCACCACGGACAGAAACTAATGAAAAACTGTTTTTT. Protein product: CASSPRTETNEKLFF.

This chain connects TRBV6-6 to TRBJ1-3; a weak D match, TRBD1 (6 bases). The CDR3 is 13 residues long. V lost 5 bases, J lost 2 bases, and 7 bases lay in between. Germline CDR1 MNHNY, CDR2 SVGAGI (reference sequence). CDR3 nucleotide sequence: TGTGCCAGCAGTAACAGGGCTGGAAACACCATATATTTT. It translates to CASSNRAGNTIYF.

The chain employs TRBV15 and TRBJ2-3; 13 bases align to TRBD2. The V and J ends lost 0 bases and 6 bases, in that order; junction bases with no gene match: 9. This CDR3 region has 18 residues. Germline V gene lookup returns CDR1 LNHNV and CDR2 YYDKDF (reference sequence). The chain's CDR3 is CATSRDQGLAGDRDTQYF. In DNA form, the CDR3 reads TGTGCCACCAGCAGAGATCAAGGACTAGCGGGAGACAGGGATACGCAGTATTTT.

The chain recombines TRBV6-1 with TRBJ2-6; D gene unclear. Between the trimmed V and J ends, which lost 4 bases and 0 bases, there was a span of 13 bases. Germline-derived CDR1 and CDR2 are MNHNS and SASEGT. This CDR3 region has 17 residues. CDR3 amino acids: CASSGRGGLSGANVLTF. The DNA for the CDR3 is TGTGCCAGCAGTGGCCGAGGCGGCCTCTCTGGGGCCAACGTCCTGACTTTC.

The chain couples TRBV2 to TRBJ1-1; unclear D gene. The CDR3 contains 13 residues. Germline V gene lookup returns CDR1 SNHLY and CDR2 FYNNEI. V shed 7 bases and J shed 0 bases, with 9 bases lying between them. The chain's CDR3 is CASKGDMNTEAFF. The CDR3 DNA reads TGTGCCAGCAAAGGAGATATGAACACTGAAGCTTTCTTT.

The CDR3 DNA reads as TGTGCCAGCAGTCGGACAGGGGGCCCCACTGAAGCTTTCTTT. The encoded protein is CASSRTGGPTEAFF. The rearrangement joins TRBV7-9 to TRBJ1-1, with 11 bases identical to TRBD1. J lost 4 bases, V lost 6 bases, and 4 bases had no gene match. The germline gives CDR1 SEHNR, CDR2 FQNEAQ (reference sequence). This CDR3 has 14 residues.

The chain combines TRBV5-1 with TRBJ2-7; 11 bases align to TRBD2. The V and J ends lost 4 bases and 7 bases, in that order; junction bases with no gene match: 10. Germline V gives CDR1 SGHRS, CDR2 YFSETQ. CDR3 length: 15 amino acids. DNA for the CDR3: TGCGCCAGCAGCCAACTAGCGGGAGCCGGATATGAGCAGTACTTC. It translates to CASSQLAGAGYEQYF. Complete variable domain (other parts from reference TRBV5-1 and TRBJ2-7): KAGVTQTPRYLIKTRGQQVTLSCSPISGHRSVSWYQQTPGQGLQFLFEYFSETQRNKGNFPGRFSGRQFSNSRSEMNVSTLELGDSALYLCASSQLAGAGYEQYFGPGTRLTVT.

In its sample, this clone was seen once. The chain employs TRBV19 and TRBJ1-2, with D unclear. Germline V gene sequence: CDR1 LNHDA, CDR2 SQIVND (reference sequence). The CDR3 totals 14 residues. The V gene lost 3 bases and the J gene lost 0 bases, with 8 bases spanning the gap. Written as DNA, the CDR3 is TGTGCCAGTAGTATCCGCGGCTCTAACTATGGCTACACCTTC. This translates into CASSIRGSNYGYTF.

DNA for the CDR3: TGTGCCAGCAGCCAGGGGGATTGGGGCTATGGCTACACCTTC. It yields the protein CASSQGDWGYGYTF. The chain joins TRBV7-2 to TRBJ1-2, with 7 positions matching TRBD1. Losses at the gene ends were 5 bases for V and 4 bases for J; bases not matched to a gene: 7. This CDR3 contains 14 residues. CDR1 SGHTA and CDR2 FQGNSA come from the germline V gene.

The CDR3 protein is CAWEKDRRFYGYTF. DNA for the CDR3: TGTGCCTGGGAGAAAGACAGGAGGTTCTATGGCTACACCTTC. J is TRBJ1-2 and V is TRBV30; possibly TRBD1 for D (6 bases). Germline loops: CDR1 GTSNPN, CDR2 SVGIG (reference sequence). CDR3 length: 14 residues. V gave up 5 bases and J gave up 4 bases, with 17 bases separating them.

This clone was detected a few times. The V call is TRBV5-1, the J call TRBJ2-3; 13 nucleotides align to TRBD2. The CDR3 runs 17 residues. J was trimmed by 1 base and V by 3 bases; bases with no gene match: 5. Germline V gives CDR1 SGHRS, CDR2 YFSETQ. The CDR3 region has the DNA TGCGCCAGCAGCTCCGGGACTAGCGGGGTTCGCACAGATACGCAGTATTTT. Its translation: CASSSGTSGVRTDTQYF.

The chain links TRBV5-4 to TRBJ1-1; weak D call: TRBD1 (5 bases). Germline loops: CDR1 SGHNT, CDR2 YYREEE (reference sequence). The V end was cut by 1 base, the J end by 0 bases, with 16 bases between. This CDR3 contains 17 residues. The chain's CDR3 is CASSLNLWDYMNTEAFF. CDR3 nucleotides: TGTGCCAGCAGCTTGAACTTGTGGGACTACATGAACACTGAAGCTTTCTTT.

This sequence joins TRBV9 and TRBJ2-5, with TRBD2 identical over 12 bases. V was pared by 4 bases and J by 0 bases, with 7 bases of the junction left unmatched. The CDR3 has 17 amino acids. CDR1 and CDR2 (germline): SGDLS, YYNGEE. CDR3 region: CASSPKGLAGNQETQYF. CDR3 nucleotides: TGTGCCAGCAGCCCAAAAGGACTAGCGGGAAACCAAGAGACCCAGTACTTC.

The chain uses TRBV28 and TRBJ1-1; 8 nucleotides match TRBD1. CDR1 MDHEN and CDR2 SYDVKM come from the germline V gene. The CDR3 is made up of 12 amino acids. The J segment lost 11 bases and the V segment lost 6 bases, leaving 8 bases of the junction unmatched. In nucleotides, the CDR3 is TGTGCCAGCAGGATACAGGGGGTGGAGGCTTTCTTT. It yields the protein CASRIQGVEAFF.

The chain employs TRBV6-6 and TRBJ2-7, with TRBD2 matching 10 bases. This CDR3 is 16 amino acids long. Per the germline V gene, CDR1 is MNHNY and CDR2 is SVGAGI (reference sequence). Trimming at V came to 4 bases and at J to 2 bases, leaving 8 bases not matched to a gene. The CDR3 DNA sequence: TGTGCCAGCAGTTTCGACGGGACTAGCGACCCCTACGAGCAGTACTTC. Translated: CASSFDGTSDPYEQYF.